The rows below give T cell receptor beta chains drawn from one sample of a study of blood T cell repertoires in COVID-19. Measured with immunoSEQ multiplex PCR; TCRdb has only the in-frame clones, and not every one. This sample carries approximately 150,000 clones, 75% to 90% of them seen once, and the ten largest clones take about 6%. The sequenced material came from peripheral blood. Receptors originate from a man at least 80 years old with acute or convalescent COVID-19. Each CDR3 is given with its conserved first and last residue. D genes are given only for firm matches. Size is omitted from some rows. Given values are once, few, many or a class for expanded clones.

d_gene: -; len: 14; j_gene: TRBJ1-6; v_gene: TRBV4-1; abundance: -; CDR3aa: CASSLRQAASPLHF; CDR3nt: TGCGCCAGCAGCCTTCGACAGGCGGCTTCACCCCTCCACTTT
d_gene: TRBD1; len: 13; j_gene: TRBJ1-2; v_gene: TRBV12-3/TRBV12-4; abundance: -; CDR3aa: CASSPGQGGGYTF; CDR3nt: TGTGCCAGCAGCCCGGGACAGGGTGGTGGCTACACCTTC
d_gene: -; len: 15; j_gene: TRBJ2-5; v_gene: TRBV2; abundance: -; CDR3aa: CASSDPRQGIETQYF; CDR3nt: TGTGCCAGCAGTGATCCCCGGCAGGGGATCGAGACCCAGTACTTC
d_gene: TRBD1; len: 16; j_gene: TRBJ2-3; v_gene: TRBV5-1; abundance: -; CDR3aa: CASSLGRTGSTDTQYF; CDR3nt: TGCGCCAGCAGCTTGGGGCGGACAGGAAGCACAGATACGCAGTATTTT
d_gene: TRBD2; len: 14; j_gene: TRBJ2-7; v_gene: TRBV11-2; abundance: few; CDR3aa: CASSPGGGPFEQYF; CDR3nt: TGTGCCAGCAGCCCCGGGGGGGGGCCTTTCGAGCAGTACTTC
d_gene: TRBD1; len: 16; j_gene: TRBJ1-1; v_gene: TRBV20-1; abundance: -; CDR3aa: CSASNPKGTGSAEAFF; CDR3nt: TGCAGTGCTAGTAACCCCAAAGGGACAGGGAGCGCTGAAGCTTTCTTT
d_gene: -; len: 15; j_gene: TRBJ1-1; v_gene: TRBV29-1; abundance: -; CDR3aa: CSVAGTRAVNTEAFF; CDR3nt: TGCAGCGTTGCTGGGACTAGGGCGGTGAACACTGAAGCTTTCTTT
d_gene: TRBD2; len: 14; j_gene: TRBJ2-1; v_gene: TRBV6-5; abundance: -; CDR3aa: CASKKRGDHNEQFF; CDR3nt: TGTGCCAGCAAGAAGCGGGGGGACCACAATGAGCAGTTCTTC
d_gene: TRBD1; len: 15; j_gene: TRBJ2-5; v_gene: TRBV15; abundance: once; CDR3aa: CATSRDRGKQETQYF; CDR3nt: TGTGCCACCAGCAGGGACAGGGGTAAACAAGAGACCCAGTACTTC
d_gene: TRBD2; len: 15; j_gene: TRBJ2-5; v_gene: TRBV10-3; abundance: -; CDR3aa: CAISDITSGKETQYF; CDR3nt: TGTGCCATCAGTGATATAACTAGCGGGAAAGAGACCCAGTACTTC
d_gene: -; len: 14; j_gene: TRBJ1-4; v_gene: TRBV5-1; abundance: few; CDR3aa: CASSPYQYREKLFF; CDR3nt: TGCGCCAGCAGCCCTTACCAGTACAGGGAAAAACTGTTTTTT
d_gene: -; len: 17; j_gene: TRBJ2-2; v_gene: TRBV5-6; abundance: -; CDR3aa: CASSLAIDSINTGELFF; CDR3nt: TGTGCCAGCAGCTTGGCCATTGACAGTATAAACACCGGGGAGCTGTTTTTT
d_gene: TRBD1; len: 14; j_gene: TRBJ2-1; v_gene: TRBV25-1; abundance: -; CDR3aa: CASRGTAKYNEQFF; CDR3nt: TGTGCCAGCAGGGGGACAGCCAAATACAATGAGCAGTTCTTC
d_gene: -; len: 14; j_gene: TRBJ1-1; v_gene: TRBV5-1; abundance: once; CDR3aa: CASSSFGQNTEAFF; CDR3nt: TGCGCCAGCAGCTCCTTCGGACAGAACACTGAAGCTTTCTTT
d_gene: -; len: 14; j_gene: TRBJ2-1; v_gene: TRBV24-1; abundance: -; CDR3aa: CATSRGGDLSEQFF; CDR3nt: TGTGCCACCAGTCGCGGTGGAGACCTCAGTGAGCAGTTCTTC
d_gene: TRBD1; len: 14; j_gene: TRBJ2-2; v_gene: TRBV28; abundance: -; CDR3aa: CASSLPTGAGELFF; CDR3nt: TGTGCCAGCAGTTTACCGACAGGGGCCGGGGAGCTGTTTTTT
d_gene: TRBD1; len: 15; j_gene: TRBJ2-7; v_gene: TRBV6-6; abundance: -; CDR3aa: CASIRTGGASYEQYF; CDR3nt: TGTGCCAGCATAAGAACAGGGGGCGCTTCCTACGAGCAGTACTTC
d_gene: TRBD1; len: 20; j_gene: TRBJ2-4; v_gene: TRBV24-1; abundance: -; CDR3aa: CATSDLFRPRGRWAKNIQYF; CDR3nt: TGTGCCACCAGTGATTTGTTCCGACCAAGGGGGCGGTGGGCCAAAAACATTCAGTACTTC
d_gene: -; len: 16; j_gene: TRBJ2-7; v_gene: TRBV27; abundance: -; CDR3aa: CASSLIRGSGSYEQYF; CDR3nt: TGTGCCAGCAGTTTAATAAGGGGGAGTGGTTCCTACGAGCAGTACTTC
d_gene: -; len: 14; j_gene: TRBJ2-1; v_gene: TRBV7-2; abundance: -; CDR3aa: CASSFAGGRNEQFF; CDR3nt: TGTGCCAGCAGCTTTGCAGGAGGACGGAATGAGCAGTTCTTC
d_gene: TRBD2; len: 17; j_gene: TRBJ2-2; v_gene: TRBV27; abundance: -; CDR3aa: CASTWTSGTLVTGELFF; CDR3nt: TGTGCCAGCACATGGACTAGCGGGACCCTGGTCACCGGGGAGCTGTTTTTT
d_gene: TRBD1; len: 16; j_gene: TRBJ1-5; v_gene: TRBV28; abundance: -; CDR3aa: CASSLFRTGGNQPQHF; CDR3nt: TGTGCCAGCAGTTTATTTAGGACAGGGGGCAATCAGCCCCAGCATTTT
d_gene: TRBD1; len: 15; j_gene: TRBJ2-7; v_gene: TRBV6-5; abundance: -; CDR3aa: CASSSYRGPSYEQYF; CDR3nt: TGTGCCAGCAGTTCTTACAGGGGGCCCTCCTACGAGCAGTACTTC
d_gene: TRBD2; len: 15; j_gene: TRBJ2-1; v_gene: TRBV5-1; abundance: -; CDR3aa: CASSKLAGGGNEQFF; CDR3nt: TGCGCCAGCAGCAAGCTAGCGGGAGGGGGGAATGAGCAGTTCTTC
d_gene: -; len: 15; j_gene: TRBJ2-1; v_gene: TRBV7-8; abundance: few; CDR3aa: CASSLGQLNPNEQFF; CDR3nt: TGTGCCAGCAGCTTAGGACAGCTGAACCCCAATGAGCAGTTCTTC
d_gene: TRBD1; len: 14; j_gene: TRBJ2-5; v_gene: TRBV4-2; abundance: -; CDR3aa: CASSQETGSQTQYF; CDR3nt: TGTGCCAGCAGCCAAGAGACAGGGAGTCAGACCCAGTACTTC
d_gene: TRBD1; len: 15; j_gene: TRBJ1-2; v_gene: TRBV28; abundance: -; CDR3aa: CASSFPPGQGNGYTF; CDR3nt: TGTGCCAGCAGTTTCCCACCGGGACAGGGGAATGGCTACACCTTC
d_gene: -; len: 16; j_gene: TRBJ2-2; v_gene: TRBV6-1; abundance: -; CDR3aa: CASSESSGVVTGELFF; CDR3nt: TGTGCCAGCAGTGAATCATCAGGGGTTGTGACCGGGGAGCTGTTTTTT
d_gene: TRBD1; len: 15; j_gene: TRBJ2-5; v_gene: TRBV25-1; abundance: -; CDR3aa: CASSNPGTGVETQYF; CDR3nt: TGTGCCAGCAGTAACCCCGGGACAGGGGTAGAGACCCAGTACTTC
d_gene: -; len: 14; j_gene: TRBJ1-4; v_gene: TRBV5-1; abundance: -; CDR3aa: CASSLGQLNEKLFF; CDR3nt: TGCGCCAGCAGCTTGGGACAGCTTAATGAAAAACTGTTTTTT
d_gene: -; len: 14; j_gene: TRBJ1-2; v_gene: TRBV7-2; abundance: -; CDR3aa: CASSLPGSNYGYTF; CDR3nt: TGTGCCAGCAGCTTACCGGGTTCCAACTATGGCTACACCTTC
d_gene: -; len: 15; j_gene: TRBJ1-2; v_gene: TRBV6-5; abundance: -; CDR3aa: CASHSPGGALGGYTF; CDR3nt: TGTGCCAGCCATAGCCCAGGAGGGGCGCTGGGCGGCTACACCTTC
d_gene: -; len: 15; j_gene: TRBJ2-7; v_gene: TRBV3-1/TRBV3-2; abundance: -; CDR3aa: CASSQELRGTYEQYF; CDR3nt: TGTGCCAGCAGCCAAGAGTTGCGAGGCACCTACGAGCAGTACTTC
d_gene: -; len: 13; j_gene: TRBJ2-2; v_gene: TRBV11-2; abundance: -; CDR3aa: CASSSGFTGELFF; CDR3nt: TGTGCCAGCAGCAGCGGGTTCACCGGGGAGCTGTTTTTT
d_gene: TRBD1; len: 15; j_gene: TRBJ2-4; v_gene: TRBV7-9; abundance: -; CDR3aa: CASSLAGTVEDIQYF; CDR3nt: TGTGCCAGCAGCTTAGCGGGGACAGTGGAGGACATTCAGTACTTC
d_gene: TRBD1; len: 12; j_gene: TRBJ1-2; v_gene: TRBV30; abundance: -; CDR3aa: CAYADRDYGYTF; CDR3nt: TGTGCCTACGCGGACAGGGACTATGGCTACACCTTC
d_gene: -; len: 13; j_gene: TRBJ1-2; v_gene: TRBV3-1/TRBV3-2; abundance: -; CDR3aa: CASSQDQDPGYTF; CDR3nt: TGTGCCAGCAGCCAAGATCAGGATCCGGGCTACACCTTC
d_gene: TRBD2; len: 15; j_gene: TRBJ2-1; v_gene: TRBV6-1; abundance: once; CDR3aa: CASSETSGISGEQFF; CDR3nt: TGTGCCAGCAGTGAGACTAGCGGGATATCAGGTGAGCAGTTCTTC
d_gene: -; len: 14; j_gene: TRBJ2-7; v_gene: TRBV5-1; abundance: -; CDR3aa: CASSLGRVGDEQYF; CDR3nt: TGCGCCAGCAGCCTCGGAAGGGTCGGGGACGAGCAGTACTTC
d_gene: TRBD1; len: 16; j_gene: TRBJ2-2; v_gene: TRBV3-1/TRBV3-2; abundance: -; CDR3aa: CASSPGQGINTGELFF; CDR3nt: TGTGCCAGCAGCCCTGGACAGGGAATAAACACCGGGGAGCTGTTTTTT
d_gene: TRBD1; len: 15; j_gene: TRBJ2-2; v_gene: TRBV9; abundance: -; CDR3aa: CASSLRTGNTGELFF; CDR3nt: TGTGCCAGCAGCCTTAGGACAGGGAACACCGGGGAGCTGTTTTTT
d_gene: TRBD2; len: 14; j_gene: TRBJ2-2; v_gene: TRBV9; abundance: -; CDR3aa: CASSTRGGVGELFF; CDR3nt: TGTGCCAGCAGCACCCGGGGGGGCGTCGGGGAGCTGTTTTTT
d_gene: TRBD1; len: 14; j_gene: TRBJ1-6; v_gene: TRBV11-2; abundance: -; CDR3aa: CASSLRTGTSPLHF; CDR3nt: TGTGCCAGCAGCTTACGGACAGGGACCTCACCCCTCCACTTT
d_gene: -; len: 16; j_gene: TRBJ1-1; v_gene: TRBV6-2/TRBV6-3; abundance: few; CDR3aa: CASSFGLSITATEAFF; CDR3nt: TGTGCCAGCAGTTTCGGACTCTCCATCACGGCCACTGAAGCTTTCTTT
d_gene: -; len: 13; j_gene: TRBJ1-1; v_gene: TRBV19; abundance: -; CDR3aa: CASSISRNTEAFF; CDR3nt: TGTGCCAGTAGTATATCCAGGAACACTGAAGCTTTCTTT
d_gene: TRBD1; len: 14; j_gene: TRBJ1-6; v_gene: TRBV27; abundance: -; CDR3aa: CASKKGGRNSPLHF; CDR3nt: TGTGCCAGCAAAAAAGGGGGCCGGAATTCACCCCTCCACTTT
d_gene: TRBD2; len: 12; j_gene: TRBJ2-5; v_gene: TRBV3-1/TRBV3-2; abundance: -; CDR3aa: CAGGSGSETQYF; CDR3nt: TGTGCTGGCGGTAGCGGGAGTGAGACCCAGTACTTC
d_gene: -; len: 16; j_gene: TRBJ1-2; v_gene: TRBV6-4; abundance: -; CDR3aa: CASSESPGGEVGGYTF; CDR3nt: TGTGCCAGCAGTGAGAGCCCTGGCGGGGAAGTGGGTGGCTACACCTTC
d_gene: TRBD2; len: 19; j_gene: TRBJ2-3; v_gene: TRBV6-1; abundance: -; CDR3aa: CASSGALAGAPLSTDTQYF; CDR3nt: TGTGCCAGCAGTGGGGCCCTAGCGGGGGCCCCCCTTAGCACAGATACGCAGTATTTT
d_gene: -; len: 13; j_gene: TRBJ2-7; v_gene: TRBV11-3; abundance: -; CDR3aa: CASSLEQGAEQYF; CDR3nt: TGTGCCAGCAGCTTAGAGCAGGGCGCCGAGCAGTACTTC
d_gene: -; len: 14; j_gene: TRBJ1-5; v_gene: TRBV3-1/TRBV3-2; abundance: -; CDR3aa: CASSQGGGNQPQHF; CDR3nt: TGTGCCAGCAGCCAAGGGGGCGGAAATCAGCCCCAGCATTTT
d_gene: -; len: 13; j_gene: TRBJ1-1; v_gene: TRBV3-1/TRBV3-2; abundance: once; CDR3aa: CASSSTGNTEAFF; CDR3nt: TGTGCCAGCAGCTCCACAGGGAACACTGAAGCTTTCTTT
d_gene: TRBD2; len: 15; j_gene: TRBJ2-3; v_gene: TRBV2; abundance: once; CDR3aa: CASSLAGVGTDTQYF; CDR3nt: TGTGCCAGCAGTCTAGCGGGGGTTGGCACAGATACGCAGTATTTT
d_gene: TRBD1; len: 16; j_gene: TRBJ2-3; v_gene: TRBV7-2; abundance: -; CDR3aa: CASSQGQGVLSDTQYF; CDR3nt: TGTGCCAGCAGCCAAGGACAGGGAGTTCTTTCAGATACGCAGTATTTT
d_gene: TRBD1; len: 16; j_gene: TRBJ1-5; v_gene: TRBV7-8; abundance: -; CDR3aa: CASSSRTGGTSQPQHF; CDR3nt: TGTGCCAGCAGTTCCCGGACAGGGGGGACGAGTCAGCCCCAGCATTTT